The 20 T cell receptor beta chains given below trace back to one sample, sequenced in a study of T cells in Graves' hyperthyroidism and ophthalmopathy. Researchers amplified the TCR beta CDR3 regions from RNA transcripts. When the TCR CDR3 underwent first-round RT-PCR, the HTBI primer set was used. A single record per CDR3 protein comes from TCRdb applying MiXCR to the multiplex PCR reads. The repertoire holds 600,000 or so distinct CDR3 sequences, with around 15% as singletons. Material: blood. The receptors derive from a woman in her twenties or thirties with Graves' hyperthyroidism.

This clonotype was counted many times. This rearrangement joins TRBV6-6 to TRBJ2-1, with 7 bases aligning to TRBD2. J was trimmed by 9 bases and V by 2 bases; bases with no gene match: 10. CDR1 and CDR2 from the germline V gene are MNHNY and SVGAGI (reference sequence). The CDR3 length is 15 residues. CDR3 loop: CASSYGASGSIEQFF. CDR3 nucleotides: TGTGCCAGCAGTTACGGGGCTAGCGGCTCCATTGAGCAGTTCTTC.

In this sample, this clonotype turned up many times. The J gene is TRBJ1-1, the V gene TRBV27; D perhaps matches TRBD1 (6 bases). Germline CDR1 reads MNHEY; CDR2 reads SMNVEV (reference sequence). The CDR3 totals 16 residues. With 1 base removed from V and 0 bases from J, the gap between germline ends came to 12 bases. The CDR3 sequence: CASSLWADSLNTEAFF. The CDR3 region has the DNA TGTGCCAGCAGTTTATGGGCGGACAGCTTGAACACTGAAGCTTTCTTT.

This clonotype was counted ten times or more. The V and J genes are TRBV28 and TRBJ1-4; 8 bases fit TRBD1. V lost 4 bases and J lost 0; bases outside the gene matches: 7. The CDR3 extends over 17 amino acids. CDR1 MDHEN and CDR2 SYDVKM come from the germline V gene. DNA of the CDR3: TGTGCCAGCAGTTCCTTAAACAGGGGGTCAACTAATGAAAAACTGTTTTTT. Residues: CASSSLNRGSTNEKLFF. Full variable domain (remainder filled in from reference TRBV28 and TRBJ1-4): DVKVTQSSRYLVKRTGEKVFLECVQDMDHENMFWYRQDPGLGLRLIYFSYDVKMKEKGDIPEGYSVSREKKERFSLILESASTNQTSMYLCASSSLNRGSTNEKLFFGSGTQLSVL.

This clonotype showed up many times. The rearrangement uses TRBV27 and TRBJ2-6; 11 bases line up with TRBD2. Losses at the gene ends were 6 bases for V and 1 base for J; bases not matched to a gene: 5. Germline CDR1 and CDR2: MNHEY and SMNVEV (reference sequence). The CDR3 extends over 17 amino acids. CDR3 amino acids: CASSPTSGRSGANVLTF. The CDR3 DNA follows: TGTGCCAGCAGCCCTACTAGCGGGAGATCTGGGGCCAACGTCCTGACTTTC. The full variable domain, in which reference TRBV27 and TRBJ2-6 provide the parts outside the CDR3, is EAQVTQNPRYLITVTGKKLTVTCSQNMNHEYMSWYRQDPGLGLRQIYYSMNVEVTDKGDVPEGYKVSRKEKRNFPLILESPSPNQTSLYFCASSPTSGRSGANVLTFGAGSRLTVL.

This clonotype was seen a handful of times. The CDR3 nucleotides read TGTGCCAGCAGTTATTCCCCGTACAATGAGCAGTTCTTC. Residues: CASSYSPYNEQFF. V is TRBV6-1 and J is TRBJ2-1; no firm D call. This CDR3 has 13 amino acids. Trimming removed 5 bases from V and 4 bases from J, with 9 bases in between. Germline V gene data show CDR1 as MNHNS and CDR2 as SASEGT.

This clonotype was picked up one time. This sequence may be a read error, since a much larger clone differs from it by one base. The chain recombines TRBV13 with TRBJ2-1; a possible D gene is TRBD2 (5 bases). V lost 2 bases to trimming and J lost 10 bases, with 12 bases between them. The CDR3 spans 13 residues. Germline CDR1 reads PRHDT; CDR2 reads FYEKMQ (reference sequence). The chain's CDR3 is CASSLIGESEQFF. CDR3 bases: TGTGCCAGCAGCTTAATCGGGGAAAGCGAGCAGTTCTTC.

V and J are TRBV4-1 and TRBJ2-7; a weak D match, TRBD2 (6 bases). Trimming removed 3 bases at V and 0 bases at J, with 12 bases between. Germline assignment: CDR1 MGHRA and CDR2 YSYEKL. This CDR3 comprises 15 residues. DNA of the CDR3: TGCGCCAGCAGCCAGACCCAGACTAGCTCCTACGAGCAGTACTTC. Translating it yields CASSQTQTSSYEQYF.

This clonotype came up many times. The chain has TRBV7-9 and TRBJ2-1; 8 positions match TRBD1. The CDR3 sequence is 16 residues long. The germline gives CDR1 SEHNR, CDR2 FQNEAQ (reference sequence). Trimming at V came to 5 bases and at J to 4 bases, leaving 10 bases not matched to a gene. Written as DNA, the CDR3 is TGTGCCAGCAGCGCCCCGGACAGGGACCTTTACAATGAGCAGTTCTTC. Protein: CASSAPDRDLYNEQFF. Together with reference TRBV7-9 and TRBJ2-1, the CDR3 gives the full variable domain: DTGVSQNPRHKITKRGQNVTFRCDPISEHNRLYWYRQTLGQGPEFLTYFQNEAQLEKSRLLSDRFSAERPKGSFSTLEIQRTEQGDSAMYLCASSAPDRDLYNEQFFGPGTRLTVL.

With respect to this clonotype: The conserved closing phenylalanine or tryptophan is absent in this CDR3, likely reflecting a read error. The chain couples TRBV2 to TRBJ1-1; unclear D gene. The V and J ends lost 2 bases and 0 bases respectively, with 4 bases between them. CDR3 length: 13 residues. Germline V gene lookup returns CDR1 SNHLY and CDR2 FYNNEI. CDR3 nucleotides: TGTGCCAGCAGTGAATGGGTGAACACTGAAGCTTTCCTT. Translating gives CASSEWVNTEAFL.

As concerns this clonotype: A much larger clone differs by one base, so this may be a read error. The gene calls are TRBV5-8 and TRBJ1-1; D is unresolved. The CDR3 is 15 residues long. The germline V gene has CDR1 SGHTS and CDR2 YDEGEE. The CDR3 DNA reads TGTGCCAGCAGCTTGTGGACCGACTTTATCACTGAAGCTTCCTTT. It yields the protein CASSLWTDFITEASF.

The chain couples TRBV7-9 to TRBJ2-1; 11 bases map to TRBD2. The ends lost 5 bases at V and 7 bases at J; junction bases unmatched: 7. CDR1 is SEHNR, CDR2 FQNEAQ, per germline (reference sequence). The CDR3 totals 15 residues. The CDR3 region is CASSLTSGNANEQFF. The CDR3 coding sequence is TGTGCCAGCAGCCTGACTAGCGGGAATGCTAATGAGCAGTTCTTC.

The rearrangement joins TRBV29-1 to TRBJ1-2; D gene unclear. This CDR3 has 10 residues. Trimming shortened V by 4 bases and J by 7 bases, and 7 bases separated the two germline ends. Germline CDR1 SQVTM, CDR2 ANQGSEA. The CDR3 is CSVGEGGYTF. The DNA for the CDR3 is TGCAGCGTTGGGGAGGGTGGCTACACCTTC.

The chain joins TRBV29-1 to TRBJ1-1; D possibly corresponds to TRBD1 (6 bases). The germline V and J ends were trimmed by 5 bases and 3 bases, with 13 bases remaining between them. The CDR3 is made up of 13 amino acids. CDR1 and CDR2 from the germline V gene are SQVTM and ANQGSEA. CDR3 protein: CSVKRNRDTEAFF. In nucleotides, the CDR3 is TGCAGCGTTAAGAGGAACAGGGACACTGAAGCTTTCTTT.

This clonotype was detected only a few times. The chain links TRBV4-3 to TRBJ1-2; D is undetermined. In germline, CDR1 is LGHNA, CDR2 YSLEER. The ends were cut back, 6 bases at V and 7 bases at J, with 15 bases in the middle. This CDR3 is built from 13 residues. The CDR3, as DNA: TGCGCCAGCAGTCCAACAAGGAACGGTGGCTACACCTTC. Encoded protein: CASSPTRNGGYTF.

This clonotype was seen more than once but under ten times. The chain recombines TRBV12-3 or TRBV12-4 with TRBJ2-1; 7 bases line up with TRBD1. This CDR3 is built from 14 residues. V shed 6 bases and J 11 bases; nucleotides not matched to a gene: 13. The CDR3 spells CASSLHTSGGKQFF. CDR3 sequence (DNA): TGTGCCAGCAGCCTACACACATCAGGGGGTAAGCAGTTCTTC.

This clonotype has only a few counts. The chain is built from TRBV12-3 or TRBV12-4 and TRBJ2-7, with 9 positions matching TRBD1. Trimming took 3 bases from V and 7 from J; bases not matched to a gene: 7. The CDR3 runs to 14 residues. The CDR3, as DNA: TGTGCCAGCAGTTTTACAGGGGGCCGGGGGGAGCAGTACTTC. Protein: CASSFTGGRGEQYF.

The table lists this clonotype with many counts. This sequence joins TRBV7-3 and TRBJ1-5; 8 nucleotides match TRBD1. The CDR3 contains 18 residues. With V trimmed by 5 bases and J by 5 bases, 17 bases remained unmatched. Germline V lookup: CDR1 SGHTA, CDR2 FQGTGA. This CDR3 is CASSIPPQGAYGDQPQHF. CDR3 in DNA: TGTGCCAGCAGCATCCCTCCTCAGGGGGCATACGGGGATCAGCCCCAGCATTTT.

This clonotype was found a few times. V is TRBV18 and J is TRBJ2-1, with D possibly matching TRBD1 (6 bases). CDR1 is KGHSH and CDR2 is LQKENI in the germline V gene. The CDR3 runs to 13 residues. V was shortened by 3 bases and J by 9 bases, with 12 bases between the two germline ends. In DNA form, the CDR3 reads TGTGCCAGCTCACCTGACAGGAACGGTGAGCAGTTCTTC. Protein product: CASSPDRNGEQFF. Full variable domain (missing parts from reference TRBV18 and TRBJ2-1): NAGVMQNPRHLVRRRGQEARLRCSPMKGHSHVYWYRQLPEEGLKFMVYLQKENIIDESGMPKERFSAEFPKEGPSILRIQQVVRGDSAAYFCASSPDRNGEQFFGPGTRLTVL.

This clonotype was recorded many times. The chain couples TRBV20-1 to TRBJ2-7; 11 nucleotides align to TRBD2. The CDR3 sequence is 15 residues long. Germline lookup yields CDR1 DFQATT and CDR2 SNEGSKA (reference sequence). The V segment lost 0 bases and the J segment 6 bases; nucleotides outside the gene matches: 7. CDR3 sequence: CSARDPLAGGFEQYF. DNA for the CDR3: TGCAGTGCTAGAGATCCTTTAGCGGGAGGGTTCGAGCAGTACTTC.

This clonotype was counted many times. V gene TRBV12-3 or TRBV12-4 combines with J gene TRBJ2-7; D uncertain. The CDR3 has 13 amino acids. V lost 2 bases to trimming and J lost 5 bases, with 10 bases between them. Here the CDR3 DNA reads TGTGCCAGCAGTTTAAGATGGTATGACGAGCAGTACTTC. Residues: CASSLRWYDEQYF.